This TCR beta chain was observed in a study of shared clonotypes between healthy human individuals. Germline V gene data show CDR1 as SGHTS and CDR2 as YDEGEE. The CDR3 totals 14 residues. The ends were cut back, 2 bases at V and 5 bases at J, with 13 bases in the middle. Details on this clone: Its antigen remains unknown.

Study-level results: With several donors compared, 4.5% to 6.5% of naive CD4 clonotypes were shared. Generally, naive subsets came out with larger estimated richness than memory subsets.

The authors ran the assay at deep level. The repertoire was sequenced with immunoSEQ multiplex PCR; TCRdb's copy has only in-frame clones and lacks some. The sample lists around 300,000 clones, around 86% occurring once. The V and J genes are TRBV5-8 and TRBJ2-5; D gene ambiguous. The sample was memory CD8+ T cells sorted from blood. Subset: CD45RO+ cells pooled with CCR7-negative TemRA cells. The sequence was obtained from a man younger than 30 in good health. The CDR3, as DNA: TGTGCCAGCAGCTTCCGTCAGGCCGGGGAGACCCAGTACTTC. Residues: CASSFRQAGETQYF.